Below, 9 T cell receptor beta chains from the same sample are listed, as sequenced in a study of tumor-infiltrating lymphocytes in primary liver carcinoma. The source of the blood RNA was unsorted whole blood, and germline DNA was extracted as well. Priming with a constant-region primer yielded TCR beta cDNA from about 480 ng total RNA. Nested multiplex PCR, run for three rounds with slightly modified ARM-PCR, yielded TCR beta libraries. Amplification in the first two PCR rounds was performed using TRBV1-TRBV30 forward primers and a C-beta reverse primer for approximately 10 cycles each. TCRdb itself ran the multiplex PCR reads through MiXCR, one entry per CDR3 protein. The sample gives 310,000 or so distinct CDR3 sequences, less than 75% of which show up once; roughly 6% is in the top ten. Sequenced: peripheral blood. The receptors come from a middle-aged man with primary liver carcinoma and hepatitis B virus infection.

This chain connects TRBV11-2 to TRBJ2-3; the match to TRBD2 covers 10 bases. CDR1 is SGHAT, CDR2 FQNNGV, per germline. The CDR3 is 20 amino acids. V shed 7 bases, J shed 2 bases, and the junction held 21 bases outside the gene matches. The CDR3, as DNA: TGTGCCAGCACCTGGACGGGGGATATACCAGCGGGAGGGGTCACAGATACGCAGTATTTT. Residues: CASTWTGDIPAGGVTDTQYF. The variable domain in full, completed from reference TRBV11-2 and TRBJ2-3, reads EAGVAQSPRYKIIEKRQSVAFWCNPISGHATLYWYQQILGQGPKLLIQFQNNGVVDDSQLPKDRFSAERLKGVDSTLKIQPAKLEDSAVYLCASTWTGDIPAGGVTDTQYFGPGTRLTVL.

This clonotype was seen at least ten times. J is TRBJ2-5 and V is TRBV6-6, with TRBD2 matching 10 bases. The junction had 8 bases not matched to a gene; V was cut back by 1 base and J by 3 bases. The germline gives CDR1 MNHNY, CDR2 SVGAGI (reference sequence). The CDR3 has 17 residues. CDR3 amino acids: CASSYWGSGRLEETQYF. The CDR3 DNA sequence: TGTGCCAGCAGTTACTGGGGTAGCGGGAGGTTGGAAGAGACCCAGTACTTC.

A remark on this clonotype: A single base separates this from a much larger clone, so it may be a read error. The J gene is TRBJ2-1, the V gene TRBV12-3 or TRBV12-4, with 7 nucleotides matching TRBD2. With 4 bases clipped from V and 8 bases from J, the junction kept 5 bases outside the gene matches. The CDR3 is 13 residues long. DNA of the CDR3: TGTGCCAGCAGTTCGAGACTAGCATATGAGCAGTTCTTC. Amino acids: CASSSRLAYEQFF.

This clonotype showed up many times. The chain combines TRBV5-5 with TRBJ1-1, with TRBD1 matching 9 bases. V lost 3 bases, J lost 6 bases, and 6 bases stayed unmatched. Germline V gene lookup returns CDR1 SGHKS and CDR2 YYEKEE (reference sequence). This CDR3 comprises 14 residues. In DNA form, the CDR3 reads TGTGCCAGCAGCTACCTTCGACAGGGGGCTGAAGCTTTCTTT. The encoded protein is CASSYLRQGAEAFF.

With respect to this clonotype: The CDR3 does not close with the conserved phenylalanine or tryptophan, likely indicating a read error. The chain employs TRBV11-2 and TRBJ2-7, with a possible D match to TRBD1 (6 bases). V was pared by 4 bases and J by 0 bases, with 10 bases between. This CDR3 comprises 14 residues. Per the germline V gene, CDR1 is SGHAT and CDR2 is FQNNGV. The DNA for the CDR3 is TGTGCCAGCAGCTCAGACAGGTACTCCTACGAGCAGTACTAC. This codes for CASSSDRYSYEQYY.

As for this clonotype: No conserved phenylalanine or tryptophan is present at the end of the CDR3, so a read error is the likely explanation. The chain is built from TRBV29-1 and TRBJ2-3; 11 positions agree with TRBD2. Per germline, CDR1 SQVTM and CDR2 ANQGSEA. The V and J ends lost 6 bases and 7 bases, in that order; junction bases with no gene match: 15. The CDR3 has 16 residues. This CDR3 reads CSVVPAGTSGSNTQYL. The CDR3 DNA follows: TGCAGCGTGGTCCCAGCCGGAACTAGCGGGAGTAATACGCAGTATTTG.

This clonotype was counted at least ten times. The rearrangement joins TRBV11-1 to TRBJ2-7, with 11 nucleotides matching TRBD2. CDR3 length: 15 amino acids. V lost 5 bases, J lost 1 base, and 4 bases stayed unmatched. Looked up from germline, CDR1 is SGHAT and CDR2 is FQDESV (reference sequence). The chain's CDR3 is CASSLRTSGSYEQYF. The CDR3 DNA sequence: TGTGCCAGCAGCCTTAGGACTAGCGGGTCCTACGAGCAGTACTTC.

This clonotype was seen a few times. This may stem from a read error, because a much larger clone lies one nucleotide away. The chain has TRBV12-3 or TRBV12-4 and TRBJ2-1, with 7 positions matching TRBD2. The CDR3 loop spans 16 amino acids. DNA of the CDR3: TGTGCCGGCAGTTTAGTAGGCGGGAGTCGGTTTTATGAGCAGTTCTTC. Translating gives CAGSLVGGSRFYEQFF.

About this clonotype itself: At one end the junction does not follow the germline gene, possibly because of a read error. V and J are TRBV5-1 and TRBJ2-5, with 14 bases fitting TRBD2. Germline loops: CDR1 SGHRS, CDR2 YFSETQ. This CDR3 has 16 residues. CDR3 loop: CASSLGGLAGEDTQYF. The CDR3 DNA sequence: TGCGCCAGCAGCTTGGGGGGACTAGCGGGAGAAGATACCCAGTACTTC.